The 17 T cell receptor beta chains given below trace back to one sample, sequenced in a study of radiation and T cells in renal cell carcinoma. As to time point: baseline pretreatment blood. Indicated treatment: 15 Gy SBRT to primary tumor, nephrectomy 4 weeks later. Sequenced by immunoSEQ multiplex PCR; TCRdb stores in-frame clones only, minus some. The sample gives 130,000 or so clones, 70% to 90% of which show up once; approximately 24% is in the top ten. Sequencing used blood, obtained from a patient whose treatment included radiotherapy and nephrectomy. The receptor source for this set is a woman between 50 and 59 years old with renal cell carcinoma.

This clone was counted between two and nine times. The chain has TRBV5-5 and TRBJ2-7; D is unclear. This CDR3 comprises 15 residues. Germline V gene sequence: CDR1 SGHKS, CDR2 YYEKEE (reference sequence). The V end was cut by 1 base, the J end by 3 bases, with 14 bases between. CDR3 nucleotides: TGTGCCAGCAGCTTGACTATAGGAGAGAGCTACGAGCAGTACTTC. Translating it yields CASSLTIGESYEQYF.

CDR3 region: CASSLGEGRGNYGYTF. DNA of the CDR3: TGTGCCAGCAGCCTTGGAGAAGGCAGGGGGAACTATGGCTACACCTTC. The J gene is TRBJ1-2, the V gene TRBV5-8, with TRBD1 matching over 7 bases. V dropped 4 bases and J dropped 2; count of bases not matched to a gene: 11. Germline CDR1 SGHTS, CDR2 YDEGEE. CDR3 size: 16 residues. Together with reference TRBV5-8 and TRBJ1-2, the CDR3 gives the full variable domain: EAGVTQSPTHLIKTRGQQATLRCSPISGHTSVYWYQQALGLGLQFLLWYDEGEERNRGNFPPRFSGRQFPNYSSELNVNALELEDSALYLCASSLGEGRGNYGYTFGSGTRLTVV.

There are a few counts of this clone. J is TRBJ1-5 and V is TRBV6-6; no clear D gene. This CDR3 has 13 residues. Germline loops: CDR1 MNHNY, CDR2 SVGAGI (reference sequence). Trimming took 5 bases from V and 2 from J, leaving 7 bases between them. CDR3 region: CASSSERNQPQHF. CDR3 DNA: TGTGCCAGCAGTAGCGAGCGCAATCAGCCCCAGCATTTT.

This chain joins TRBV7-9 and TRBJ1-4; TRBD1 matches at 12 bases. J lost 4 bases, V lost 5 bases, and 5 bases had no gene match. The CDR3 sequence is 16 residues long. Germline V CDR1 and CDR2: SEHNR, FQNEAQ (reference sequence). For the CDR3, the DNA is TGTGCCAGCAGCCGGGACAGGGGGCGTTATAATGAAAAACTGTTTTTT. Its translation is CASSRDRGRYNEKLFF.

The rearrangement links TRBV2 to TRBJ1-6, with 7 nucleotides matching TRBD1. J gave up 7 bases and V 4 bases, and 4 bases lay outside the gene matches. The germline V gene has CDR1 SNHLY and CDR2 FYNNEI. The CDR3 runs 14 residues. CDR3 nucleotides: TGTGCCAGCAGTGTCAGGGGGGACAATTCACCCCTCCACTTT. Translated, it gives CASSVRGDNSPLHF.

This chain joins TRBV6-5 and TRBJ2-1, with 12 bases fitting TRBD2. CDR1 and CDR2 from the germline V gene are MNHEY and SVGAGI. J gave up 12 bases and V 6 bases, and 12 bases lay outside the gene matches. The length of the CDR3 is 15 residues. In DNA form, the CDR3 reads TGTGCCAGCAGGGAACTAGCGGGAGGCCAAATGATGCAGTTCTTC. It yields the protein CASRELAGGQMMQFF.

This chain uses TRBV28 with TRBJ1-1; perhaps TRBD1 as D (5 bases). The CDR3 contains 12 residues. The germline gives CDR1 MDHEN, CDR2 SYDVKM. V was shortened by 6 bases and J by 5 bases, with 10 bases between the two germline ends. The CDR3 bases are TGTGCCAGCAGGCTGTGGGGGACTGAAGCTTTCTTT. Its protein is CASRLWGTEAFF.

The sample holds many counts of this clone. The chain has TRBV20-1 and TRBJ2-2; D gene unclear. Trimming shortened V by 6 bases and J by 8 bases, and 10 bases separated the two germline ends. CDR1 DFQATT and CDR2 SNEGSKA come from the germline V gene (reference sequence). This CDR3 is 11 amino acids long. In DNA form, the CDR3 reads TGCAGTGCGCCGTCGAGGGGGGAGCTGTTTTTT. Translated: CSAPSRGELFF.

The chain uses TRBV5-4 and TRBJ2-1; 11 bases fit TRBD2. V lost 0 bases, J lost 6 bases, and 2 bases stayed unmatched. The CDR3 consists of 15 residues. The germline CDR1 and CDR2 sequences are SGHNT and YYREEE (reference sequence). CDR3 loop: CASSLGLAGFNEQFF. The CDR3 DNA is TGTGCCAGCAGCTTGGGACTAGCGGGATTCAATGAGCAGTTCTTC.

The chain recombines TRBV5-4 with TRBJ2-7; TRBD2 is a possible D gene (6 bases). This CDR3 comprises 15 residues. Germline CDR1 is SGHNT and CDR2 is YYREEE (reference sequence). V gave up 4 bases and J gave up 0 bases, with 14 bases separating them. The CDR3 bases are TGTGCCAGCAGCGCGGGACTGGCATACTCCTACGAGCAGTACTTC. Translation: CASSAGLAYSYEQYF.

The count of this clone is one. The chain uses TRBV15 and TRBJ1-4; D is ambiguous. V was shortened by 1 base and J by 6 bases, with 6 bases between the two germline ends. CDR3 length: 13 residues. Germline loops: CDR1 LNHNV, CDR2 YYDKDF (reference sequence). The CDR3 DNA is TGTGCCACCAGCAGAGGCACAGATGAAAAACTGTTTTTT. Amino acid sequence: CATSRGTDEKLFF.

The J gene is TRBJ2-7, the V gene TRBV19; 7 bases line up with TRBD2. This CDR3 is built from 15 residues. V lost 4 bases and J lost 0; bases outside the gene matches: 6. The V gene's germline CDR1 is LNHDA and CDR2 SQIVND (reference sequence). The CDR3 bases are TGTGCCAGTAGTAGACTAGCTGCGAGCTCCTACGAGCAGTACTTC. It encodes CASSRLAASSYEQYF.

This rearrangement joins TRBV7-9 to TRBJ2-3; D remains ambiguous. With 2 bases removed from V and 6 bases from J, the gap between germline ends came to 9 bases. The CDR3 extends over 13 amino acids. The V gene's germline CDR1 is SEHNR and CDR2 FQNEAQ (reference sequence). CDR3 loop: CASSLPSLDTQYF. CDR3 nucleotide sequence: TGTGCCAGCAGCTTACCCTCTCTGGATACGCAGTATTTT.

The V gene is TRBV7-7, the J gene TRBJ1-3; D not resolved. CDR1 and CDR2 from the germline V gene are SSHAT and FNYEAQ (reference sequence). CDR3 size: 14 residues. V shed 3 bases and J shed 0 bases, with 6 bases lying between them. In DNA, the CDR3 is TGTGCCAGCAGCTTGACACCCTCTGGAAACACCATATATTTT. This translates into CASSLTPSGNTIYF.

The rearrangement uses TRBV4-3 and TRBJ2-3; TRBD1 matches at 10 bases. Germline trimming cut 0 bases from V and 8 bases from J; bases unmatched to any gene: 5. Germline CDR1 and CDR2: LGHNA and YSLEER. The CDR3 is made up of 15 amino acids. The CDR3 protein is CASSQDGGQGGTQYF. CDR3 bases: TGCGCCAGCAGCCAAGATGGAGGACAGGGGGGTACGCAGTATTTT.

This chain uses TRBV20-1 with TRBJ2-3; tentative D call: TRBD1 (5 bases). CDR1 and CDR2 (germline): DFQATT, SNEGSKA (reference sequence). The CDR3 is 11 amino acids. V shed 6 bases and J shed 4 bases, with 8 bases lying between them. The CDR3 coding sequence is TGCAGTGCCCTGGGGCCAGATACGCAGTATTTT. Its protein product is CSALGPDTQYF.

The gene calls are TRBV28 and TRBJ2-3, with D possibly being TRBD1 or TRBD2 (6 bases each). Germline V gene sequence: CDR1 MDHEN, CDR2 SYDVKM. Between the trimmed V and J ends, which lost 5 bases and 6 bases, there was a span of 18 bases. CDR3 length: 15 residues. The CDR3 DNA sequence: TGTGCCAGCAGTCCCGGGGGAGGACAGTTGGATACGCAGTATTTT. Its translation: CASSPGGGQLDTQYF.